Below, 4 T cell receptor beta chains from the same sample are listed, as sequenced in a study of blood T cell repertoires in COVID-19. Only in-frame clones appear in the TCRdb table, and some are missing; sequencing was by immunoSEQ multiplex PCR. The data show around 180,000 clones, with 88% seen just once and roughly 4% held by the top ten. Input material: peripheral blood. All receptors derive from a woman in her 30s with acute or convalescent COVID-19.

This chain links TRBV30 with TRBJ2-1; 9 bases fit TRBD2. V lost 1 base, J lost 4 bases, and 8 bases stayed unmatched. This CDR3 is 16 amino acids long. CDR1 GTSNPN and CDR2 SVGIG come from the germline V gene (reference sequence). The CDR3: CAWSGVAGGFYNEQFF. The CDR3 nucleotides read TGTGCCTGGAGTGGCGTCGCGGGAGGGTTTTACAATGAGCAGTTCTTC.

This clone appeared many times. The rearrangement uses TRBV28 and TRBJ1-1, with 9 bases aligning to TRBD1. Germline V gives CDR1 MDHEN, CDR2 SYDVKM. The CDR3 is 15 residues long. The ends lost 6 bases at V and 4 bases at J; junction bases unmatched: 9. CDR3 amino acids: CASSQPGQGVTEAFF. CDR3 nucleotide sequence: TGTGCCAGCAGCCAGCCGGGACAGGGAGTCACTGAAGCTTTCTTT. Based on the CDR3 plus reference TRBV28 and TRBJ1-1, the full variable domain is DVKVTQSSRYLVKRTGEKVFLECVQDMDHENMFWYRQDPGLGLRLIYFSYDVKMKEKGDIPEGYSVSREKKERFSLILESASTNQTSMYLCASSQPGQGVTEAFFGQGTRLTVV.

The V and J genes are TRBV19 and TRBJ2-3, with TRBD2 identical over 8 bases. The CDR3 is made up of 14 amino acids. CDR1 LNHDA and CDR2 SQIVND come from the germline V gene (reference sequence). Unmatched junction bases numbered 7, after V lost 5 bases and J lost 6 bases. The DNA for the CDR3 is TGTGCCAGTAGTTCTGGGACTAGTGTCGATACGCAGTATTTT. Translated, it gives CASSSGTSVDTQYF.

The V call is TRBV10-3, the J call TRBJ1-2; 7 bases line up with TRBD1. Germline CDR1 is ENHRY and CDR2 is SYGVKD. The CDR3 consists of 14 residues. CDR3: CATGVSSPNYGYTF. CDR3 DNA sequence: TGTGCAACAGGGGTTTCAAGCCCTAACTATGGCTACACCTTC.